The 8 T cell receptor beta chains below were found in one sample sequenced in a study of blood T cell repertoires in COVID-19. Clones were read by immunoSEQ multiplex PCR, and TCRdb kept only the in-frame ones, dropping some. Among around 110,000 clones, 89% were seen once, and the ten largest hold about 5.3%. Sequencing was done on a sample of peripheral blood. The receptor set was obtained from a man aged 35 to 55 with active or convalescent COVID-19.

This clone was detected only a few times. The J gene is TRBJ2-3, the V gene TRBV20-1; 9 nucleotides line up with TRBD2. After removal of 3 bases from V and 2 bases from J, the junction contained 6 bases not matched to a gene. Germline V gene data show CDR1 as DFQATT and CDR2 as SNEGSKA (reference sequence). The CDR3 sequence is 15 residues long. CDR3 bases: TGCAGTGCTAGTTGGGCGGGAGGGATCACAGATACGCAGTATTTT. Residues: CSASWAGGITDTQYF.

CDR3 nucleotide sequence: TGTGCCTGGACAGGGGGCTACGAGCAGTACTTC. Residues: CAWTGGYEQYF. The chain carries TRBV30 and TRBJ2-7, with 7 bases matching TRBD1. The V and J ends lost 4 bases and 3 bases, in that order; junction bases with no gene match: 0. The CDR3 contains 11 residues. From germline, CDR1 is GTSNPN and CDR2 SVGIG (reference sequence).

The chain employs TRBV3-1 (or the pseudogene TRBV3-2) and TRBJ1-2; TRBD1 matches at 7 bases. The CDR3 loop spans 16 amino acids. In germline, CDR1 is LGHDT, CDR2 YNNKEL (reference sequence). The trim removed 4 bases at V and 0 bases at J, leaving 8 bases unmatched. In nucleotides, the CDR3 is TGTGCCAGCAGCCTTACAGGGGCGAGGGCTAACTATGGCTACACCTTC. Translating gives CASSLTGARANYGYTF.

The V gene is TRBV13, the J gene TRBJ2-1; tentative D call: TRBD1 (6 bases). The CDR3 spans 16 residues. V was pared by 1 base and J by 4 bases, with 14 bases between. The germline V gene has CDR1 PRHDT and CDR2 FYEKMQ (reference sequence). CDR3: CASSLEGTRTYNEQFF. CDR3 bases: TGTGCCAGCAGCTTAGAAGGGACACGGACATACAATGAGCAGTTCTTC.

The rearrangement joins TRBV5-1 to TRBJ1-1; D may be TRBD1 (5 bases). The CDR3 loop spans 13 amino acids. The germline gives CDR1 SGHRS, CDR2 YFSETQ. V lost 2 bases to trimming and J lost 2 bases, with 7 bases between them. Here the CDR3 reads CASSFDSNTEAFF. The CDR3 DNA sequence: TGCGCCAGCAGCTTCGACAGTAACACTGAAGCTTTCTTT.

This sequence joins TRBV19 and TRBJ1-5, with TRBD1 matching 10 bases. This CDR3 has 14 residues. V dropped 9 bases and J dropped 7; count of bases not matched to a gene: 9. Germline CDR1 and CDR2: LNHDA and SQIVND (reference sequence). CDR3 nucleotides: TGTGCCAGCGGGGGGACAGGGGTCTTCCAGCCCCAGCATTTT. It encodes CASGGTGVFQPQHF.

The chain recombines TRBV6-1 with TRBJ2-6, with D perhaps matching TRBD1 (6 bases). The CDR3 is made up of 16 amino acids. The germline CDR1 and CDR2 sequences are MNHNS and SASEGT. V lost 2 bases, J lost 2 bases, and 10 bases lay in between. CDR3 in DNA: TGTGCCAGCAGTGAAACAGGGCTCGCTGGGGCCAACGTCCTGACTTTC. Protein sequence: CASSETGLAGANVLTF.

V is TRBV9 and J is TRBJ2-3; 11 bases map to TRBD2. CDR1 is SGDLS and CDR2 is YYNGEE in the germline V gene. The CDR3 contains 16 residues. V gave up 5 bases and J gave up 1 base; unmatched junction bases: 6. CDR3 DNA: TGTGCCAGCAGTCCCACGGGACTAGCGGGCACAGATACGCAGTATTTT. It is translated as CASSPTGLAGTDTQYF.